These T cell receptor beta chains were read from a single sample in a study of STAT5B mutations in CD4+ large granular lymphocyte leukemia. The table came from immunoSEQ multiplex PCR; TCRdb's copy has only in-frame clones and leaves some out. The sample has about 30,000 clones; 70% to 90% are singletons. The sequenced sample consisted of CD4+ T cells from blood buffy coats. The source is a human donor in good health. The conserved cysteine and the conserved F or W are not part of the CDR3 here. The D gene is left open where the match is weak.

12	.	TRBV7-9	TRBJ2-2	ASSSAGGAGELF
9	.	TRBV6-6	TRBJ2-1	ASSTRDRQF
12	TRBD1	TRBV5-6	TRBJ1-3	ASSPGTAGNTIY
13	TRBD2	TRBV7-2	TRBJ2-7	ASAKRERGSYEQY
14	.	TRBV6-5	TRBJ2-5	ASSYMAGTVQETQY
14	TRBD1	TRBV5-4	.	ASSLRDRWLSSEQY
15	.	TRBV5-1	TRBJ2-3	ASGLDGSGHSTDTQY
14	.	TRBV7-8	TRBJ2-1	ASSSPGAERYNEQF
11	.	TRBV27	TRBJ2-5	ASSLGPQETQY
14	.	TRBV9	TRBJ2-5	ASSVRGAGGPETQY
12	TRBD2	TRBV7-2	TRBJ2-3	ASTPGAGAHTQY
12	.	TRBV19	TRBJ1-1	ASSIAGNPREAF
12	.	TRBV7-6	TRBJ2-1	ASSVQVGAYGVF
12	.	TRBV5-1	TRBJ2-2	ASSLIEGDGELF
11	.	TRBV10-2	TRBJ2-1	ASTASSYNEQF
13	.	TRBV6-6	TRBJ2-1	ATEQGGGRENEQF
14	.	TRBV19	TRBJ1-5	ASSIVTGPSNQPQH
15	TRBD2	TRBV12-5	TRBJ2-3	ASGLVTGSGTTDTQY
12	TRBD1	TRBV28	TRBJ1-1	ASRAKGAWTEAF
15	TRBD2	TRBV2	TRBJ2-1	ASSDATSGHSYNEQF
10	.	TRBV6-1	TRBJ2-5	ASTDNQETQY
14	.	TRBV19	TRBJ2-5	ASSIGQTRIQETQY
13	TRBD1	TRBV28	TRBJ1-2	ASSVGGEVPYGYT
13	TRBD2	TRBV4-2	TRBJ2-7	ASSQALREGYEQY
13	.	TRBV7-8	TRBJ1-5	ASSGGGARNQPQH
14	.	TRBV4-3	TRBJ2-7	ASSQDVDFRGYEQY
12	TRBD2	TRBV7-3	TRBJ2-1	ALLAGGLYNEQF
11	.	TRBV10-3	TRBJ1-1	AIGDSMNTEAF
10	.	TRBV29-1	TRBJ2-7	SVRPGRYEQY
16	TRBD1	TRBV4-1	TRBJ2-7	ASSQGTMYRGHSYEQY
14	.	TRBV5-6	TRBJ2-2	ASSFLDSVRTGELF
12	TRBD2	TRBV28	TRBJ2-7	ASRRLAGDREQY
12	.	TRBV7-3	TRBJ1-1	ASSLMAGPAEAF
10	.	TRBV28	TRBJ2-2	ASSLRFGELF
11	TRBD1	TRBV27	TRBJ1-1	ASTRTGGTEAF
10	.	TRBV28	TRBJ1-2	ASSLGVPGYT
13	.	TRBV11-3	TRBJ1-4	ASSFPRATNEKLF
14	.	TRBV4-3	TRBJ2-2	ASSPGVEMNTGELF
10	.	TRBV7-2	TRBJ1-2	ASSFESYGYT
12	.	TRBV6-1	TRBJ2-7	ASSFTTSSYEQY
14	TRBD2	TRBV9	TRBJ2-7	ASSVEEERECYEQY
10	.	TRBV2	TRBJ2-3	ASRDRADTQY
13	TRBD1	TRBV19	TRBJ2-3	ASSIGQGGTDTQY
14	.	TRBV27	TRBJ2-6	ASSFTLHSGANVLT
12	.	TRBV6-1	TRBJ2-1	ASSDKGRGYEQF
15	TRBD1	TRBV15	TRBJ1-4	ATSRVYGTATNEKLF
12	.	TRBV6-6	TRBJ2-7	ASSFTTSSYEQY
13	.	TRBV6-1	TRBJ2-4	ASIDYRERLSIQY
11	.	TRBV7-8	TRBJ2-5	ASSFARVETQY
12	.	TRBV15	TRBJ1-5	ATSRGGPNQPQH
12	.	TRBV5-4	TRBJ2-3	ASSLMGPADTQY
13	TRBD1	TRBV19	TRBJ2-7	ASSRGRDRSYEQY
12	.	TRBV13	TRBJ2-2	ASSPRVGNGELF
15	.	TRBV4-1	TRBJ2-2	ASSQSLDSANTGELF